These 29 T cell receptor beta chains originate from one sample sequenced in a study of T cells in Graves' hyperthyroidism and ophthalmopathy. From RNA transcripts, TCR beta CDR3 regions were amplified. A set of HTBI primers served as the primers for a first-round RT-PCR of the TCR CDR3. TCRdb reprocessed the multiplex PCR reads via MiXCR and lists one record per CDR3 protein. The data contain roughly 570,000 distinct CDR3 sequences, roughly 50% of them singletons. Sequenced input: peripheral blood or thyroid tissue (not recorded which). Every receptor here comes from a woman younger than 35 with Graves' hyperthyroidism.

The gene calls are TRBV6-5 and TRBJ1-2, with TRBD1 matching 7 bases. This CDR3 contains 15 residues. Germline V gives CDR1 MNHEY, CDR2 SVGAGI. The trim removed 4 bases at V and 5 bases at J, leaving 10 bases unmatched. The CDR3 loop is CASSLIRGGEYGYTF. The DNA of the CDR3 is TGTGCCAGCAGTTTAATCAGGGGGGGCGAATATGGCTACACCTTC.

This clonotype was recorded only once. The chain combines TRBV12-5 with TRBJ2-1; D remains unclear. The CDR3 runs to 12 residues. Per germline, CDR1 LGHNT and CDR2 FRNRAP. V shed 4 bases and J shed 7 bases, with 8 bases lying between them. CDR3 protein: CASGSVQNEQFF. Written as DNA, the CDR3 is TGTGCTAGTGGTTCCGTTCAGAATGAGCAGTTCTTC.

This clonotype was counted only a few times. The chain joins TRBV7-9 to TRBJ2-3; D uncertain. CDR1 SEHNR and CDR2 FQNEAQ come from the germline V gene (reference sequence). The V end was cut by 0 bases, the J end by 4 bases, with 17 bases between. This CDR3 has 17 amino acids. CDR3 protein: CASSLASGPLRADTQYF. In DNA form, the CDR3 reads TGTGCCAGCAGCTTAGCGAGTGGCCCATTACGGGCAGATACGCAGTATTTT.

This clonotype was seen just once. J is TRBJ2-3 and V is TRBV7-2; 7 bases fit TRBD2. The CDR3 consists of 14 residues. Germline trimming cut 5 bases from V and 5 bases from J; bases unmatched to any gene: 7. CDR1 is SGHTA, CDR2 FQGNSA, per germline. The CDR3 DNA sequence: TGTGCCAGCAGCAGCGCGGGAGAAGGAGATACGCAGTATTTT. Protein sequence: CASSSAGEGDTQYF.

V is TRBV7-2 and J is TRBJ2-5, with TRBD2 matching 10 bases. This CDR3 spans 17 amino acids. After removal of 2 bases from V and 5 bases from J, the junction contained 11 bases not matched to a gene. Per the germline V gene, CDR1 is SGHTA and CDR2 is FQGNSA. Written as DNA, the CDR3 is TGTGCCAGCAGCTTAAGAGCTAGCGGGAGTATATGGGAGACCCAGTACTTC. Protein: CASSLRASGSIWETQYF.

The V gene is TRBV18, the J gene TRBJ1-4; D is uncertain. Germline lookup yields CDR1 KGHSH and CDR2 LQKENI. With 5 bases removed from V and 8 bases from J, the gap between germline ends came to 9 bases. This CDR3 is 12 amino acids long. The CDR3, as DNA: TGTGCCAGCTCAGCCTCTGGGGAAAAACTGTTTTTT. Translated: CASSASGEKLFF.

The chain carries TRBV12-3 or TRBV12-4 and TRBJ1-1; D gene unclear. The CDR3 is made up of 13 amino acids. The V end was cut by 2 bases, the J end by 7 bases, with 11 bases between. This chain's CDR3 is CASSLRRSNEAFF. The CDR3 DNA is TGTGCCAGCAGTTTACGGCGGAGCAATGAAGCTTTCTTT.

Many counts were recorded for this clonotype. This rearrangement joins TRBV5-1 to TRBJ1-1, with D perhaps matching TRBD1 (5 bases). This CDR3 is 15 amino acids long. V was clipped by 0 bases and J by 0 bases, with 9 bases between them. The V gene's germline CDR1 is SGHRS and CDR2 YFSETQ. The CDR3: CASSLDDSMNTEAFF. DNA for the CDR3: TGCGCCAGCAGCTTGGACGACAGCATGAACACTGAAGCTTTCTTT.

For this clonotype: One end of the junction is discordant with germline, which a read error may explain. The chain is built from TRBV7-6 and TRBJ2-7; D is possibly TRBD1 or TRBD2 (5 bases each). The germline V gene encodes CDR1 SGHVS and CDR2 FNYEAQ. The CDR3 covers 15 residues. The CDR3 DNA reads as TGCGCCAGCAGCCCAGCACTAGATGGGACCTACGGGCAGTACTTC. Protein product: CASSPALDGTYGQYF.

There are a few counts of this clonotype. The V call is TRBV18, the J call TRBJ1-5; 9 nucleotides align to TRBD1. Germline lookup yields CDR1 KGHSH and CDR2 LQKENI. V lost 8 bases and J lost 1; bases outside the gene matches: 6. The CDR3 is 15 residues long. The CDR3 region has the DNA TGTGCCAGCGATATACAGGGGGCAAGCAATCAGCCCCAGCATTTT. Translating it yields CASDIQGASNQPQHF.

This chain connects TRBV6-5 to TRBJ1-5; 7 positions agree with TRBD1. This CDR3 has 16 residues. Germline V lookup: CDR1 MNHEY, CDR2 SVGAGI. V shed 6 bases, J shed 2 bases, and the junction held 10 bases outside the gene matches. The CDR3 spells CASRTGQNYGNQPQHF. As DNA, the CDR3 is TGTGCCAGCAGGACGGGACAGAACTATGGCAATCAGCCCCAGCATTTT.

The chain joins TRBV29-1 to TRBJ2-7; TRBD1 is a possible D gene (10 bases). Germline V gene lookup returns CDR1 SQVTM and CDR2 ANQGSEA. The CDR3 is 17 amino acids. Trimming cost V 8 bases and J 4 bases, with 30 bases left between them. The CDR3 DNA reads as TGCAGCAGCTTCGGGACAGGGGCAATAGCGGGAGCGTACGAGCAGTACTTC. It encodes CSSFGTGAIAGAYEQYF.

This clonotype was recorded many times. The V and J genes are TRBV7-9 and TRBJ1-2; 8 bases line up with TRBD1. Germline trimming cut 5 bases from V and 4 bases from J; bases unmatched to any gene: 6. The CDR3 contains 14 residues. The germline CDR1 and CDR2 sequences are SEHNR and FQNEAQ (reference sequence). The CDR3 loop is CASSHGQGAYGYTF. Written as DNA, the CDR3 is TGTGCCAGCAGCCACGGACAGGGTGCCTATGGCTACACCTTC.

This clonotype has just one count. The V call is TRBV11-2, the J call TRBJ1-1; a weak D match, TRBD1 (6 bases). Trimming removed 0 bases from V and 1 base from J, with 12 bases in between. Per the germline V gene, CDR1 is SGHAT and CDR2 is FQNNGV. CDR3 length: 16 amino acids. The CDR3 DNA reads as TGTGCCAGCAGCTTAGACAGGGGTCTTTGGAACACTGAAGCTTTCTTT. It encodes CASSLDRGLWNTEAFF.

CDR3 nucleotides: TGTGCCAGCTCACCGGGGGGATCATGGGAGCAGTACTTC. Its translation: CASSPGGSWEQYF. The V call is TRBV18, the J call TRBJ2-7; the D gene is possibly TRBD2 (6 bases). Germline loops: CDR1 KGHSH, CDR2 LQKENI. Trimming removed 3 bases from V and 7 bases from J, with 13 bases in between. The CDR3 covers 13 residues.

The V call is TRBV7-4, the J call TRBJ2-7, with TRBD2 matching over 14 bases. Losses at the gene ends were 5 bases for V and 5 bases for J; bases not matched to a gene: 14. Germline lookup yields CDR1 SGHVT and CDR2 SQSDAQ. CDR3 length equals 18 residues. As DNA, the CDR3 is TGTGCCAGCAGCGCCGGACTAGCGGGAGGATACACCGGGGACGAGCAGTACTTC. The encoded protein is CASSAGLAGGYTGDEQYF.

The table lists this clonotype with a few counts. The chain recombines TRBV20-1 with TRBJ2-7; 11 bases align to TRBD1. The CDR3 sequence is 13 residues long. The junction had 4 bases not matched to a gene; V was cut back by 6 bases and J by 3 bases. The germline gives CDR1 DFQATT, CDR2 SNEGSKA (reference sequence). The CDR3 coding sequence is TGCAGTGCAATAGGGACAGGGGGCTACGAGCAGTACTTC. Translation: CSAIGTGGYEQYF.

The DNA for the CDR3 is TGTGCCAGCAGTGAAAGGACAGGGGTGAGAAAACTGTTTTTT. It codes for CASSERTGVRKLFF. The chain combines TRBV2 with TRBJ1-4, with 9 bases that match TRBD1. This CDR3 spans 14 amino acids. V lost 2 bases, J lost 10 bases, and 5 bases stayed unmatched. CDR1 and CDR2 (germline): SNHLY, FYNNEI.

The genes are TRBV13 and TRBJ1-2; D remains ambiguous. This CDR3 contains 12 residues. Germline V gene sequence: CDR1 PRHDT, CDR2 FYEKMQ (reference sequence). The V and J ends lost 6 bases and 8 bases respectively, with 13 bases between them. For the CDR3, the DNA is TGTGCCAGCAGTCTACACTCGGGGGGCTACACCTTC. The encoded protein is CASSLHSGGYTF.

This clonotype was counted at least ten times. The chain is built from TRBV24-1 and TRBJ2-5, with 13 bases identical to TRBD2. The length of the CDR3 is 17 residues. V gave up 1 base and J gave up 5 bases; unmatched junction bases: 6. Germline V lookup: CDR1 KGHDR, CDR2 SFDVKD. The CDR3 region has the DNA TGTGCCACCAGTGATTTCGGACTAGCGGGAGACTTGGAGACCCAGTACTTC. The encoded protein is CATSDFGLAGDLETQYF.

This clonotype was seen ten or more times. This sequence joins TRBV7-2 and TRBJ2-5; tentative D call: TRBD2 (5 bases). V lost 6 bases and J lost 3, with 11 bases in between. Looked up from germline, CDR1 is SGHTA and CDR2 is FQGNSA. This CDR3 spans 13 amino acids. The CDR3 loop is CASRWTEEETQYF. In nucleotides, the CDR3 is TGTGCCAGCAGGTGGACGGAGGAAGAGACCCAGTACTTC.

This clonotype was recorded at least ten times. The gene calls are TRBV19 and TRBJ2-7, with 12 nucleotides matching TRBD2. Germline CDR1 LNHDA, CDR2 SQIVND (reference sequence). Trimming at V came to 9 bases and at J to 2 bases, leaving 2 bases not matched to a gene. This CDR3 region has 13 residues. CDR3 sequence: CASGLAGPYEQYF. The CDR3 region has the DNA TGTGCCAGCGGACTAGCGGGACCCTACGAGCAGTACTTC.

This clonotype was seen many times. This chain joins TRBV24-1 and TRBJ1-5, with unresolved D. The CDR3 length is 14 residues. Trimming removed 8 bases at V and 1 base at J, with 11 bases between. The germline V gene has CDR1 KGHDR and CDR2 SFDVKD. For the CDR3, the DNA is TGTGCCACCAAGCGAAGGAGGAGCAATCAGCCCCAGCATTTT. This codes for CATKRRRSNQPQHF.

DNA of the CDR3: TGTGCCATCAGACCCGACAGCTATTCACCCCTCCACTTT. Its protein product is CAIRPDSYSPLHF. The J gene is TRBJ1-6, the V gene TRBV10-3; D is perhaps TRBD1 (5 bases). Looked up from germline, CDR1 is ENHRY and CDR2 is SYGVKD. The CDR3 loop spans 13 amino acids. Trimming pared 6 bases from V and 8 bases from J, leaving 11 bases between.

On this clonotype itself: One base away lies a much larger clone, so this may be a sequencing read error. The CDR3 reads CASSEDLNTDTQCF. CDR3 bases: TGTGCCAGCAGTGAAGACCTTAACACAGATACGCAGTGTTTT. The V and J genes are TRBV25-1 and TRBJ2-3; D is undetermined. Germline V gene sequence: CDR1 MGHDK, CDR2 SYGVNS. This CDR3 is built from 14 residues.

Written as DNA, the CDR3 is TGTGCCAGCAGTCGCGGGGAGGGAGAGACCCAGCATTTT. Its translation is CASSRGEGETQHF. The chain employs TRBV2 and TRBJ1-5; D unresolved. V lost 5 bases and J 11 bases, leaving 16 bases between the germline ends. The CDR3 sequence is 13 residues long. The germline CDR1 and CDR2 sequences are SNHLY and FYNNEI.

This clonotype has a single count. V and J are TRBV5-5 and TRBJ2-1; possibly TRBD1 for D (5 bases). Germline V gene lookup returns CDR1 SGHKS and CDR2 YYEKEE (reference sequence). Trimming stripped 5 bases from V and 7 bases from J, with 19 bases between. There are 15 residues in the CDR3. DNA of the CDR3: TGTGCCAGCAGGGGGCAGTACGCATTACGGAATGAGCAGTTCTTC. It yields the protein CASRGQYALRNEQFF.

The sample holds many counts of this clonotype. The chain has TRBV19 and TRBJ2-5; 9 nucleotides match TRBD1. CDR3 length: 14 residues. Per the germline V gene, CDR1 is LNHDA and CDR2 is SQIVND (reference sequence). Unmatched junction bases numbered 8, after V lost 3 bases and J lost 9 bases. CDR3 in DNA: TGTGCCAGTAGTATGGAGACAGGGGGAGAATCCCAGTACTTC. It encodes CASSMETGGESQYF.

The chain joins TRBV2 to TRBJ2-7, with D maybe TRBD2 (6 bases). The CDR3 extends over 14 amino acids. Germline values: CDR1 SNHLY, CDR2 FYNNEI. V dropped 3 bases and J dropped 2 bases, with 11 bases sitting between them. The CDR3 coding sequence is TGTGCCAGCAGTGAGGCGGGAATAACCTACGAGCAGTACTTC. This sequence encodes CASSEAGITYEQYF.